These T cell receptor beta chains were read from a single sample in a study of T cell repertoires in cytomegalovirus infection. TCRdb re-called the reads through MiXCR, storing one row per CDR3 protein. Here the sample spans hundreds of thousands of distinct CDR3 sequences, approximately 33% being singletons. Antigens for these TCRs are unknown. Material: cultured PBMCs, obtained from culture after CMV antigen stimulation. These receptors were taken from a human donor in good health (CMV status not recorded). Some clones in this sample may be carry-over from other donors' samples. Each CDR3 is given with its conserved first and last residue. The listing skips clone size in some rows; elsewhere it reads once, few, many or a size class.

j_call v_call clone_size cdr3_length cdr3_aa
TRBJ1-1 TRBV7-4 - 14 CASRVPGGRTEAFF
TRBJ2-7 TRBV10-3 few 14 CAINDPTLVYEQYF
TRBJ1-5 TRBV7-9 once 16 CASSSAGQGNNQPQHF
TRBJ2-7 TRBV19 - 12 CASSTVAGEQYF
TRBJ2-3 TRBV7-6 - 12 CASSEITDTQYF
TRBJ2-5 TRBV20-1 - 13 CSARGGPQETQYF
TRBJ2-7 TRBV11-3 few 13 CASSLAPGIEQYF
TRBJ1-4 TRBV5-6 - 14 CASSLRGAREKLFF
TRBJ2-3 TRBV7-2 - 13 CASTLEGPDTQYF
TRBJ2-1 TRBV7-8 many 15 CASSLGRGQYNEQFF
TRBJ2-7 TRBV4-2 - 15 CASSQGAAEYYEQYF
TRBJ1-3 TRBV19 - 14 CASIPGGSGNTIYF
TRBJ1-5 TRBV6-1 few 15 CASSDRRVRHQPQHF
TRBJ1-4 TRBV7-2 few 13 CASSSQVEEKLFF
TRBJ2-1 TRBV20-1 - 15 CSASFLREGLFEQFF
TRBJ1-4 TRBV28 - 14 CASRPFGTVEKLFF
TRBJ2-1 TRBV6-2/TRBV6-3 few 15 CASRGAGGVYNEQFF
TRBJ2-5 TRBV10-3 - 18 CAISGKTLAGGFLETQYF
TRBJ2-3 TRBV12-3/TRBV12-4 - 12 CASSLAGEAQYF
TRBJ1-1 TRBV7-9 - 12 CASRTGYTEAFF
TRBJ2-5 TRBV7-6 few 18 CASSLEQGVGTMVETQYF
TRBJ1-1 TRBV7-2 few 14 CASSLSGAATEAFF
TRBJ2-3 TRBV6-6 - 13 CASSFPGQDTQYF
TRBJ2-5 TRBV2 - 14 CAIGLLAGLQTQYF
TRBJ1-6 TRBV7-8 - 14 CASSLNRVASPLHF
TRBJ2-3 TRBV29-1 - 14 CSVDSRGGTDTQYF
TRBJ2-1 TRBV7-7 few 13 CASSLGGSREQFF
TRBJ2-5 TRBV4-1 - 14 CASSQEWVGETQYF
TRBJ1-6 TRBV27 - 13 CASLGRVDSPLHF
TRBJ1-2 TRBV12-3/TRBV12-4 - 13 CASRSNVAYGYTF
TRBJ1-1 TRBV7-2 many 13 CASSSGWGTEAFF
TRBJ2-7 TRBV4-1 few 14 CASSQVPRTYEQYF
TRBJ1-2 TRBV4-3 once 15 CASSQDPTPLDGYTF
TRBJ2-3 TRBV12-3/TRBV12-4 once 13 CASSFSWADTQYF